The 31 T cell receptor beta chains below come from one sample, sequenced in a study of OX40 agonist ivuxolimab in advanced cancers. This table comes from immunoSEQ multiplex PCR, and its TCRdb copy is limited to in-frame clones, with some not included. The table shows more than 9,500 clones, with approximately 62% occurring only once. Here the sequenced sample was CD4+ or CD8+ T cells sorted from blood, taken in a trial of the OX40 agonist ivuxolimab. All receptors come from an adult with an advanced solid tumor such as melanoma, head and neck, liver or kidney cancer.

The J gene is TRBJ2-7, the V gene TRBV6-6; 12 bases line up with TRBD2. CDR3 length: 15 residues. The V and J ends lost 6 bases and 1 base, in that order; junction bases with no gene match: 4. The V gene's germline CDR1 is MNHNY and CDR2 SVGAGI (reference sequence). The CDR3: CASSTLAGGSYEQYF. CDR3 DNA: TGTGCCAGCAGCACACTAGCGGGAGGATCCTACGAGCAGTACTTC.

This clone is labeled as medium-sized. The rearrangement joins TRBV28 to TRBJ2-2; D possibly corresponds to TRBD1 (5 bases). The V and J ends lost 3 bases and 4 bases respectively, with 6 bases between them. CDR3 length: 13 residues. Germline-derived CDR1 and CDR2 are MDHEN and SYDVKM. CDR3 nucleotides: TGTGCCAGCAGTTTTAGGGGCACCGGGGAGCTGTTTTTT. This sequence encodes CASSFRGTGELFF.

A few counts support this clone. The chain joins TRBV7-2 to TRBJ1-1; 12 nucleotides match TRBD1. The CDR3 is 19 residues long. The germline V gene encodes CDR1 SGHTA and CDR2 FQGNSA. V dropped 5 bases and J dropped 1; count of bases not matched to a gene: 14. The CDR3 protein is CASSPGGPGTGGRNTEAFF. In DNA form, the CDR3 reads TGTGCCAGCAGCCCTGGAGGGCCCGGGACAGGGGGCCGGAACACTGAAGCTTTCTTT. The whole variable domain, remainder taken from reference TRBV7-2 and TRBJ1-1, is GAGVSQSPSNKVTEKGKDVELRCDPISGHTALYWYRQSLGQGLEFLIYFQGNSAPDKSGLPSDRFSAERTGGSVSTLTIQRTQQEDSAVYLCASSPGGPGTGGRNTEAFFGQGTRLTVV.

The V and J genes are TRBV2 and TRBJ1-2; 11 bases fit TRBD1. This CDR3 is 14 amino acids long. Trimming removed 6 bases from V and 4 bases from J; junction bases left unmatched: 4. The V gene's germline CDR1 is SNHLY and CDR2 FYNNEI. In DNA form, the CDR3 reads TGTGCCAGCAGAGGACAGGGGGCTTCCTATGGCTACACCTTC. As protein: CASRGQGASYGYTF.

J is TRBJ2-1 and V is TRBV6-6; TRBD1 agrees at 9 bases. V was clipped by 2 bases and J by 7 bases; unmatched bases: 0. The CDR3 is made up of 13 amino acids. Germline V gene data show CDR1 as MNHNY and CDR2 as SVGAGI (reference sequence). CDR3 DNA: TGTGCCAGCAGTTACGGACAGGGGAATGAGCAGTTCTTC. Its protein product is CASSYGQGNEQFF.

CDR3 in DNA: TGTGCCAGCAGTTATTCCGGACCTTTTTACGAGCAGTACTTC. It translates to CASSYSGPFYEQYF. V gene TRBV6-5 combines with J gene TRBJ2-7, with no clear D. V was shortened by 3 bases and J by 4 bases, with 13 bases between the two germline ends. CDR1 and CDR2 from the germline V gene are MNHEY and SVGAGI. This CDR3 is 14 amino acids long.

In this sample, this clone turned up a few times. The rearrangement uses TRBV7-9 and TRBJ2-1; D call uncertain. V was clipped by 7 bases and J by 6 bases, with 16 bases between them. The CDR3 runs 14 residues. Germline V lookup: CDR1 SEHNR, CDR2 FQNEAQ (reference sequence). CDR3 residues: CASILLLRPNEQFF. The CDR3 bases are TGTGCCAGCATCCTACTCCTGCGACCCAATGAGCAGTTCTTC. The variable domain in full, with the rest retrieved from reference TRBV7-9 and TRBJ2-1, is DTGVSQNPRHKITKRGQNVTFRCDPISEHNRLYWYRQTLGQGPEFLTYFQNEAQLEKSRLLSDRFSAERPKGSFSTLEIQRTEQGDSAMYLCASILLLRPNEQFFGPGTRLTVL.

This clone appeared a few times. The chain uses TRBV5-1 and TRBJ2-6; D gene uncertain. With 4 bases removed from V and 0 bases from J, the gap between germline ends came to 11 bases. The CDR3 runs 16 residues. Germline assignment: CDR1 SGHRS and CDR2 YFSETQ. CDR3 in DNA: TGCGCCAGCAGCCCGATCATGAGCTCTGGGGCCAACGTCCTGACTTTC. Translated: CASSPIMSSGANVLTF.

The J gene is TRBJ1-5, the V gene TRBV5-6, with 11 bases matching TRBD1. CDR1 is SGHDT, CDR2 YYEEEE, per germline. The CDR3 has 16 residues. Germline trimming cut 4 bases from V and 4 bases from J; bases unmatched to any gene: 7. CDR3 sequence reads: CASSRGDRGRNQPQHF. As DNA, the CDR3 is TGTGCCAGCAGCCGAGGGGACAGGGGGAGGAATCAGCCCCAGCATTTT.

This clone was observed a few times. The gene calls are TRBV28 and TRBJ2-2, with no clear D. The CDR3 is 13 residues long. V gave up 1 base and J gave up 6 bases, with 6 bases separating them. From germline, CDR1 is MDHEN and CDR2 SYDVKM. CDR3 DNA sequence: TGTGCCAGCAGTTTATCCCCTTCCGGGGAGCTGTTTTTT. Translating gives CASSLSPSGELFF.

There are a few counts of this clone. The genes are TRBV28 and TRBJ1-1; D uncertain. This CDR3 is 16 amino acids long. Germline V gene sequence: CDR1 MDHEN, CDR2 SYDVKM. Between the trimmed V and J ends, which lost 3 bases and 1 base, there was a span of 15 bases. CDR3 amino acids: CASSLLTRAPNTEAFF. CDR3 in DNA: TGTGCCAGCAGTTTGCTTACGAGGGCACCGAACACTGAAGCTTTCTTT. The variable domain in full, completed from reference TRBV28 and TRBJ1-1, reads DVKVTQSSRYLVKRTGEKVFLECVQDMDHENMFWYRQDPGLGLRLIYFSYDVKMKEKGDIPEGYSVSREKKERFSLILESASTNQTSMYLCASSLLTRAPNTEAFFGQGTRLTVV.

This sequence joins TRBV4-2 and TRBJ2-7; D tentatively fits TRBD1 or TRBD2 (5 bases each). CDR1 LGHNA and CDR2 YNFKEQ come from the germline V gene. Trimming pared 6 bases from V and 3 bases from J, leaving 24 bases between. CDR3 length equals 17 residues. The CDR3: CASSSTGTSGNYYEQYF. As DNA, the CDR3 is TGTGCCAGCAGTTCCACCGGGACCTCCGGCAACTACTACGAGCAGTACTTC.

The V gene is TRBV19, the J gene TRBJ2-4; a weak D match, TRBD1 (6 bases). Trimming took 0 bases from V and 1 from J, leaving 16 bases between them. CDR1 is LNHDA, CDR2 SQIVND, per germline (reference sequence). CDR3 length: 18 residues. Here the CDR3 DNA reads TGTGCCAGTAGTATAGATCCTCGGACAGTATGGGCCAAAAACATTCAGTACTTC. Translating gives CASSIDPRTVWAKNIQYF. The full variable domain, its missing parts supplied by reference TRBV19 and TRBJ2-4, is DGGITQSPKYLFRKEGQNVTLSCEQNLNHDAMYWYRQDPGQGLRLIYYSQIVNDFQKGDIAEGYSVSREKKESFPLTVTSAQKNPTAFYLCASSIDPRTVWAKNIQYFGAGTRLSVL.

The chain recombines TRBV6-6 with TRBJ2-7; D uncertain. The CDR3 length is 13 residues. The ends were cut back, 11 bases at V and 2 bases at J, with 16 bases in the middle. The germline V gene has CDR1 MNHNY and CDR2 SVGAGI (reference sequence). Here the CDR3 DNA reads TGTGCCGTTTCTAAAGGCAGTACCTACGAGCAGTACTTC. Protein product: CAVSKGSTYEQYF.

This chain joins TRBV7-9 and TRBJ2-7; D is unresolved. The CDR3 sequence is 12 residues long. V lost 1 base and J 2 bases, leaving 3 bases between the germline ends. Germline V gene sequence: CDR1 SEHNR, CDR2 FQNEAQ (reference sequence). CDR3 residues: CASSLVAYEQYF. DNA of the CDR3: TGTGCCAGCAGCTTAGTCGCCTACGAGCAGTACTTC.

This clone was observed a single time. The chain joins TRBV7-6 to TRBJ2-7; D tentatively reads TRBD1 or TRBD2 (5 bases each). The CDR3 length is 15 residues. V dropped 1 base and J dropped 7 bases, with 17 bases sitting between them. Per germline, CDR1 SGHVS and CDR2 FNYEAQ. CDR3 sequence: CASSLEGRTSGEQYF. CDR3 in DNA: TGTGCCAGCAGCTTAGAGGGGCGGACGTCGGGAGAGCAGTACTTC.

The chain recombines TRBV9 with TRBJ2-1; D is possibly TRBD2 (6 bases). CDR1 is SGDLS, CDR2 YYNGEE, per germline. V was clipped by 0 bases and J by 7 bases, with 17 bases between them. CDR3 length: 16 amino acids. CDR3 region: CASSVEGDSKINEQFF. CDR3 sequence (DNA): TGTGCCAGCAGCGTAGAAGGGGACTCGAAAATTAATGAGCAGTTCTTC.

This clone was seen only a few times. The genes are TRBV7-9 and TRBJ2-7; possible D gene TRBD2, 5 bases. CDR3 length: 18 residues. The V end was cut by 3 bases, the J end by 2 bases, with 23 bases between. CDR1 and CDR2 (germline): SEHNR, FQNEAQ (reference sequence). The CDR3 loop reads CASSLAGPLPRDTYEQYF. The CDR3 region has the DNA TGTGCCAGCAGCTTGGCGGGCCCTCTCCCACGGGATACCTACGAGCAGTACTTC.

This clone showed up just a few times. The sample has other DNA sequences that encode this CDR3 too. The rearrangement uses TRBV6-5 and TRBJ2-5, with TRBD2 identical over 12 bases. The V segment lost 5 bases and the J segment 2 bases; nucleotides outside the gene matches: 0. Germline V gene lookup returns CDR1 MNHEY and CDR2 SVGAGI. CDR3 length: 14 residues. CDR3 loop: CASSLAGGQETQYF. In nucleotides, the CDR3 is TGTGCCAGCAGTCTAGCGGGGGGGCAAGAGACCCAGTACTTC.

The rearrangement uses TRBV9 and TRBJ1-2, with D maybe TRBD1 (6 bases). The germline V and J ends were trimmed by 4 bases and 4 bases, with 17 bases remaining between them. The CDR3 runs 15 residues. Germline values: CDR1 SGDLS, CDR2 YYNGEE. The CDR3 bases are TGTGCCAGCAGCCCTGGGGGGGGCAAAGTCTATGGCTACACCTTC. Translated, it gives CASSPGGGKVYGYTF. Supplemented by reference TRBV9 and TRBJ1-2, the full variable domain reads DSGVTQTPKHLITATGQRVTLRCSPRSGDLSVYWYQQSLDQGLQFLIQYYNGEERAKGNILERFSAQQFPDLHSELNLSSLELGDSALYFCASSPGGGKVYGYTFGSGTRLTVV.

This clone was detected only a few times. V gene TRBV6-4 combines with J gene TRBJ2-3, with D tentatively TRBD1 or TRBD2 (5 bases each). CDR3 length equals 14 residues. Germline V gene lookup returns CDR1 MRHNA and CDR2 SNTAGT. The germline V and J ends were trimmed by 6 bases and 7 bases, with 17 bases remaining between them. The CDR3 sequence: CASSFGGELYTQYF. CDR3 nucleotide sequence: TGTGCCAGCAGCTTTGGGGGAGAGCTATATACGCAGTATTTT.

V and J are TRBV7-2 and TRBJ2-2; D not resolved. This CDR3 is built from 14 residues. The germline V and J ends were trimmed by 5 bases and 1 base, with 8 bases remaining between them. Germline V gives CDR1 SGHTA, CDR2 FQGNSA. CDR3 region: CASSPTRNTGELFF. The DNA of the CDR3 is TGTGCCAGCAGCCCTACGAGGAACACCGGGGAGCTGTTTTTT.

The chain combines TRBV5-1 with TRBJ2-1; 10 bases agree with TRBD1. The CDR3 has 17 residues. CDR1 is SGHRS and CDR2 is YFSETQ in the germline V gene. J was trimmed by 7 bases and V by 1 base; bases with no gene match: 11. The CDR3 loop reads CASSLTGGTGELNEQFF. The DNA of the CDR3 is TGCGCCAGCAGCTTGACAGGGGGGACAGGGGAATTAAATGAGCAGTTCTTC.

The chain links TRBV13 to TRBJ2-1; the match to TRBD1 covers 7 bases. The CDR3 sequence is 17 residues long. The ends lost 0 bases at V and 7 bases at J; junction bases unmatched: 12. The germline gives CDR1 PRHDT, CDR2 FYEKMQ (reference sequence). As DNA, the CDR3 is TGTGCCAGCAGCTTAGGGTTTGGGCTCAGGGGGAAGAATGAGCAGTTCTTC. Translated, it gives CASSLGFGLRGKNEQFF.

The rearrangement joins TRBV28 to TRBJ2-1; 8 nucleotides align to TRBD2. V shed 6 bases, J shed 0 bases, and the junction held 4 bases outside the gene matches. The CDR3 totals 15 residues. Germline values: CDR1 MDHEN, CDR2 SYDVKM. CDR3 amino acids: CASRISGSSYNEQFF. In DNA form, the CDR3 reads TGTGCCAGCAGAATAAGCGGGAGCTCCTACAATGAGCAGTTCTTC.

V and J are TRBV7-9 and TRBJ2-5; D might be TRBD2 (6 bases). This CDR3 contains 13 residues. Trimming took off 5 bases at V and 1 base at J, with 8 bases between the two ends. The germline CDR1 and CDR2 sequences are SEHNR and FQNEAQ (reference sequence). CDR3 sequence: CASSGTVQETQYF. CDR3 nucleotide sequence: TGTGCCAGCAGCGGGACTGTCCAAGAGACCCAGTACTTC. The whole variable domain, filled in from reference TRBV7-9 and TRBJ2-5, reads DTGVSQNPRHKITKRGQNVTFRCDPISEHNRLYWYRQTLGQGPEFLTYFQNEAQLEKSRLLSDRFSAERPKGSFSTLEIQRTEQGDSAMYLCASSGTVQETQYFGPGTRLLVL.

The chain recombines TRBV2 with TRBJ2-3, with no clear D. This CDR3 has 14 residues. With 2 bases removed from V and 2 bases from J, the gap between germline ends came to 8 bases. Germline V CDR1 and CDR2: SNHLY, FYNNEI. In DNA form, the CDR3 reads TGTGCCAGCAGTGAACTGAGGATCACAGATACGCAGTATTTT. It codes for CASSELRITDTQYF.

A word on this clone: One junction end does not reproduce the germline sequence, and a read error may be involved. The chain combines TRBV27 with TRBJ2-1; TRBD2 matches 10 bases. Germline V gives CDR1 MNHEY, CDR2 SMNVEV (reference sequence). The CDR3 is 15 residues long. This chain's CDR3 is CASSSPVWPSGSWVF. As DNA, the CDR3 is TGTGCCAGCAGTAGCCCGGTCTGGCCTAGCGGGAGTTGGGTCTTC.

Only one count was recorded for this clone. The CDR3 DNA follows: TGTGCCAGCAGCTTAATGGGATCGAACACCGGGGAGCTGTTTTTT. Translated, it gives CASSLMGSNTGELFF. The chain links TRBV7-3 to TRBJ2-2; D unresolved. The germline gives CDR1 SGHTA, CDR2 FQGTGA. V dropped 1 base and J dropped 0 bases, with 6 bases sitting between them. This CDR3 contains 15 residues.

This clone appeared once. The V gene is TRBV7-9, the J gene TRBJ2-7; TRBD1 agrees at 7 bases. Germline CDR1 is SEHNR and CDR2 is FQNEAQ (reference sequence). The CDR3 contains 16 residues. V trimming: 5 bases; J trimming: 1 base; junction bases outside the gene matches: 11. The CDR3 spells CASSERQGFDSYEQYF. The CDR3 DNA reads as TGTGCCAGCAGCGAAAGACAGGGTTTTGATTCCTACGAGCAGTACTTC. Supplemented by reference TRBV7-9 and TRBJ2-7, the full variable domain reads DTGVSQNPRHKITKRGQNVTFRCDPISEHNRLYWYRQTLGQGPEFLTYFQNEAQLEKSRLLSDRFSAERPKGSFSTLEIQRTEQGDSAMYLCASSERQGFDSYEQYFGPGTRLTVT.

The J gene is TRBJ1-6, the V gene TRBV28; 8 bases align to TRBD1. The germline gives CDR1 MDHEN, CDR2 SYDVKM. CDR3 length: 15 amino acids. J lost 6 bases, V lost 6 bases, and 7 bases had no gene match. The CDR3 spells CASRNRGDTNSPLHF. Written as DNA, the CDR3 is TGTGCCAGCAGGAACAGGGGGGACACTAATTCACCCCTCCACTTT.